The rows below give T cell receptor beta chains drawn from one sample of a study of Ad26.COV2.S vaccination and SARS-CoV-2 variants. Profiled with immunoSEQ multiplex PCR; TCRdb holds only in-frame clones, not every one. Among 440,000 or so clones, less than 95% were seen once, and the ten largest hold around 4.5%. The material was peripheral blood, obtained in a trial of Ad26.COV2.S vaccine versus placebo. The receptor set was obtained from a person aged 18-60 years who received the Ad26.COV2.S COVID-19 vaccine or a placebo. The CDR3 runs from the conserved cysteine through the conserved F or W. Fields, in order: clone size, D gene, J gene, V gene, CDR3 DNA, CDR3 protein. The D gene is left open where the match is weak. Clone sizes are given selectively: once, few, many, or a class where the clone is expanded.

clone size: -; D gene: TRBD2; J gene: TRBJ2-5; V gene: TRBV27; CDR3 DNA: TGTGCCAGCAGTTTCCGACTAGCGGGAGCGGTAGAGACCCAGTACTTC; CDR3 protein: CASSFRLAGAVETQYF
clone size: -; D gene: -; J gene: TRBJ2-3; V gene: TRBV28; CDR3 DNA: TGTGCCAGCAGTTCCCCCGGGACATCCCGGGATACGCAGTATTTT; CDR3 protein: CASSSPGTSRDTQYF
clone size: -; D gene: TRBD2; J gene: TRBJ2-5; V gene: TRBV5-8; CDR3 DNA: TGTGCCAGCAGCTTGGGATCAGCGGGAGTTGAGACCCAGTACTTC; CDR3 protein: CASSLGSAGVETQYF
clone size: few; D gene: -; J gene: TRBJ2-7; V gene: TRBV4-2; CDR3 DNA: TGTGCCAGCAGCCAAGATGCTCATACCTACGAGCAGTACTTC; CDR3 protein: CASSQDAHTYEQYF
clone size: -; D gene: -; J gene: TRBJ2-2; V gene: TRBV7-6; CDR3 DNA: TGTGCCAGCAGCTTAGACCTGCGGGGGCAGGGCTGGACCGGGGAGCTGTTTTTT; CDR3 protein: CASSLDLRGQGWTGELFF
clone size: -; D gene: TRBD1; J gene: TRBJ2-2; V gene: TRBV5-1; CDR3 DNA: TGCGCCAGCAGGAGCCAAGACAGGGGCGCCGGGGAGCTGTTTTTT; CDR3 protein: CASRSQDRGAGELFF
clone size: -; D gene: -; J gene: TRBJ2-7; V gene: TRBV11-1; CDR3 DNA: TGTGCCAGCAGCTTAGTCACGGACCCATCCTACGAGCAGTACTTC; CDR3 protein: CASSLVTDPSYEQYF
clone size: -; D gene: TRBD1; J gene: TRBJ2-2; V gene: TRBV5-1; CDR3 DNA: TGCGCCAGCAGCTTGGCCTCAGACAGGGTTTCCACCGGGGAGCTGTTTTTT; CDR3 protein: CASSLASDRVSTGELFF
clone size: -; D gene: -; J gene: TRBJ2-2; V gene: TRBV28; CDR3 DNA: TGTGCCAGCAGTTTGGTTTGGCTGGGGGGGAACACCGGGGAGCTGTTTTTT; CDR3 protein: CASSLVWLGGNTGELFF
clone size: -; D gene: -; J gene: TRBJ1-2; V gene: TRBV12-5; CDR3 DNA: TGTGCTAGTGGTTCACATCGCCCCCGGGACACACGTTTTTGGGGCTACACCTTC; CDR3 protein: CASGSHRPRDTRFWGYTF
clone size: -; D gene: -; J gene: TRBJ2-3; V gene: TRBV12-3/TRBV12-4; CDR3 DNA: TGTGCCAGCAGAGCCGGGACGGCAGATACGCAGTATTTT; CDR3 protein: CASRAGTADTQYF
clone size: once; D gene: -; J gene: TRBJ1-4; V gene: TRBV7-8; CDR3 DNA: TGTGCCAGCAGCTTAGGGGTAGGGGTGGGAGTTTATGAAAAACTGTTTTTT; CDR3 protein: CASSLGVGVGVYEKLFF
clone size: -; D gene: -; J gene: TRBJ2-7; V gene: TRBV27; CDR3 DNA: TGTGCCAGCAGTAAAACAGAATACGCCATCGAGCAGTACTTC; CDR3 protein: CASSKTEYAIEQYF
clone size: -; D gene: -; J gene: TRBJ2-2; V gene: TRBV5-6; CDR3 DNA: TGTGCCAGCAGCTTGGAGGACACCGGGGAGCTGTTTTTT; CDR3 protein: CASSLEDTGELFF
clone size: -; D gene: -; J gene: TRBJ2-7; V gene: TRBV30; CDR3 DNA: TGTGCCTGGGTTATATGGGGGAGAAGCTACGAGCAGTACTTC; CDR3 protein: CAWVIWGRSYEQYF
clone size: -; D gene: TRBD2; J gene: TRBJ2-1; V gene: TRBV6-1; CDR3 DNA: TGTGCCAGCAGTGAAACGGGTCTAGCGGGAGTTTCCTACAATGAGCAGTTCTTC; CDR3 protein: CASSETGLAGVSYNEQFF
clone size: few; D gene: -; J gene: TRBJ1-1; V gene: TRBV3-1/TRBV3-2; CDR3 DNA: TGTGCCAGCAGCCAAGGGGGGAGTGAAGCTTTCTTT; CDR3 protein: CASSQGGSEAFF
clone size: -; D gene: TRBD2; J gene: TRBJ2-5; V gene: TRBV11-2; CDR3 DNA: TGTGCCAGCAGCCCAGGGACTAGCGGGAGGGCAAGGGAGACCCAGTACTTC; CDR3 protein: CASSPGTSGRARETQYF
clone size: -; D gene: TRBD2; J gene: TRBJ2-1; V gene: TRBV7-2; CDR3 DNA: TGTGCCAGTAAGGGACTAGCGGGAAACTACAATGAGCAGTTCTTC; CDR3 protein: CASKGLAGNYNEQFF
clone size: -; D gene: TRBD2; J gene: TRBJ2-2; V gene: TRBV29-1; CDR3 DNA: TGCAGCGTTGAGCTGCGGGAGGGCCCCACCGGGGAGCTGTTTTTT; CDR3 protein: CSVELREGPTGELFF
clone size: -; D gene: TRBD1; J gene: TRBJ2-7; V gene: TRBV5-4; CDR3 DNA: TGTGCCAGCAGCTTGATCCAGGGGGCCGGCGAGCAGTACTTC; CDR3 protein: CASSLIQGAGEQYF
clone size: -; D gene: TRBD1; J gene: TRBJ1-5; V gene: TRBV6-6; CDR3 DNA: TGTGCCAGCAGCAGGGACAGTGCAAAATCCAATCAGCCCCAGCATTTT; CDR3 protein: CASSRDSAKSNQPQHF
clone size: -; D gene: TRBD1; J gene: TRBJ2-4; V gene: TRBV6-2/TRBV6-3; CDR3 DNA: TGTGCCAGCAGTTACAGGGGGCTTGAGGCCAAAAACATTCAGTACTTC; CDR3 protein: CASSYRGLEAKNIQYF
clone size: -; D gene: TRBD1; J gene: TRBJ1-2; V gene: TRBV7-2; CDR3 DNA: TGTGCCAGCAGCTTAGAGGGGACAGGCACCTATGGCTACACCTTC; CDR3 protein: CASSLEGTGTYGYTF
clone size: -; D gene: TRBD1; J gene: TRBJ2-3; V gene: TRBV28; CDR3 DNA: TGTGCCAGCAGTGAGGACAGGGGGACGACAGATACGCAGTATTTT; CDR3 protein: CASSEDRGTTDTQYF
clone size: -; D gene: TRBD2; J gene: TRBJ2-1; V gene: TRBV7-3; CDR3 DNA: TGTGCCAGCAGCGCGAGCGGGAGCTCCTACAATGAGCAGTTCTTC; CDR3 protein: CASSASGSSYNEQFF
clone size: -; D gene: -; J gene: TRBJ1-2; V gene: TRBV25-1; CDR3 DNA: TGTGCCAGCAGTGACGAAGGGTTACGGGGCTACACCTTC; CDR3 protein: CASSDEGLRGYTF
clone size: -; D gene: TRBD2; J gene: TRBJ2-2; V gene: TRBV7-8; CDR3 DNA: TGTGCCAGCAGCTTAGCAGCGGGAGCTTCCGGGGAGCTGTTTTTT; CDR3 protein: CASSLAAGASGELFF
clone size: few; D gene: TRBD1; J gene: TRBJ1-3; V gene: TRBV7-9; CDR3 DNA: TGTGCCAGCAGGACCACAGGGGACTCTGGAAACACCATATATTTT; CDR3 protein: CASRTTGDSGNTIYF
clone size: -; D gene: -; J gene: TRBJ2-6; V gene: TRBV2; CDR3 DNA: TGTGCCAGCTCATCTTCCTCTGGGGCCAACGTCCTGACTTTC; CDR3 protein: CASSSSSGANVLTF
clone size: -; D gene: TRBD1; J gene: TRBJ2-1; V gene: TRBV15; CDR3 DNA: TGTGCCACCAGCCGAGAGGGACAGGGTGGCTACAATGAGCAGTTCTTC; CDR3 protein: CATSREGQGGYNEQFF
clone size: -; D gene: -; J gene: TRBJ2-3; V gene: TRBV5-1; CDR3 DNA: TGCGCCAGCAGCAGGGGGGCACGTAGCGGTAGCACAGATACGCAGTATTTT; CDR3 protein: CASSRGARSGSTDTQYF
clone size: -; D gene: -; J gene: TRBJ2-7; V gene: TRBV2; CDR3 DNA: TGTGCCAGCAGTGAAGTCGCGGAGGGGGACGAGCAGTACTTC; CDR3 protein: CASSEVAEGDEQYF
clone size: -; D gene: -; J gene: TRBJ2-2; V gene: TRBV11-2; CDR3 DNA: TGTGCCAGCAGCTTCGGCGGCGGGGAGCTGTTTTTT; CDR3 protein: CASSFGGGELFF
clone size: -; D gene: -; J gene: TRBJ2-6; V gene: TRBV24-1; CDR3 DNA: TGTGCCACCGAAGGGGCTGGGGCCAACGTCCTGACTTTC; CDR3 protein: CATEGAGANVLTF
clone size: -; D gene: TRBD1; J gene: TRBJ1-2; V gene: TRBV11-2; CDR3 DNA: TGTGCCAGCAGCTTAGGTCCGGGACAGGGGCGAGGCTACACCTTC; CDR3 protein: CASSLGPGQGRGYTF
clone size: -; D gene: TRBD2; J gene: TRBJ2-3; V gene: TRBV14; CDR3 DNA: TGTGCCAGCAGCCAACGAGGGACTAGCGGGAGGACAGATACGCAGTATTTT; CDR3 protein: CASSQRGTSGRTDTQYF
clone size: -; D gene: TRBD2; J gene: TRBJ2-1; V gene: TRBV14; CDR3 DNA: TGTGCCAGCAGCCAAACTGTGGCGGGAGTTGAGCAGTTCTTC; CDR3 protein: CASSQTVAGVEQFF
clone size: -; D gene: -; J gene: TRBJ2-3; V gene: TRBV7-2; CDR3 DNA: TGTGCCAGCAGCCGCCGGGACCCCAAAGATACGCAGTATTTT; CDR3 protein: CASSRRDPKDTQYF
clone size: -; D gene: TRBD1; J gene: TRBJ1-3; V gene: TRBV3-1/TRBV3-2; CDR3 DNA: TGTGCCAGCAGCCTCCCGGGGCCACAGGGGGCCTCTGGAAACACCATATATTTT; CDR3 protein: CASSLPGPQGASGNTIYF
clone size: -; D gene: -; J gene: TRBJ2-5; V gene: TRBV5-7; CDR3 DNA: TGTGCCAGCAGCTTGGCACAGGCGTACCAAGAGACCCAGTACTTC; CDR3 protein: CASSLAQAYQETQYF
clone size: -; D gene: -; J gene: TRBJ1-5; V gene: TRBV19; CDR3 DNA: TGTGCCAGTAGTATGGGCAGGTTCAATCAGCCCCAGCATTTT; CDR3 protein: CASSMGRFNQPQHF
clone size: -; D gene: TRBD1; J gene: TRBJ2-2; V gene: TRBV6-1; CDR3 DNA: TGTGCCAGCAGTGACAGGGGGATGAGGGCCGGGGAGCTGTTTTTT; CDR3 protein: CASSDRGMRAGELFF
clone size: -; D gene: TRBD2; J gene: TRBJ2-1; V gene: TRBV28; CDR3 DNA: TGTGCCAGCAGCGACCTCCTAGCGGGTTATTACAATGAGCAGTTCTTC; CDR3 protein: CASSDLLAGYYNEQFF
clone size: -; D gene: -; J gene: TRBJ2-5; V gene: TRBV28; CDR3 DNA: TGTGCCAGCAGTTCCGGGACGGATTTCTATCAAGAGACCCAGTACTTC; CDR3 protein: CASSSGTDFYQETQYF